Listed below are T cell receptor beta chains from one sample, sequenced in a study of T cells after somatic rescue of genetic block. Sequencing used immunoSEQ multiplex PCR; TCRdb keeps in-frame clones, though not all of them. The data contain about 120,000 clones, just over 90% of them singletons. Sequencing was done on a sample of peripheral blood mononuclear cells (PBMCs). Receptor source: a woman aged 18-29 years. The conserved cysteine and the conserved F or W are not part of the CDR3 here.

j_call: TRBJ2-1
v_call: TRBV21-1
cdr3_aa: ASSSRLAPFGDEQF

j_call: TRBJ1-1
v_call: TRBV10-3
cdr3_aa: AIRTTGMNTEAF

j_call: TRBJ1-1
v_call: TRBV6-6
cdr3_aa: ASIKADRAAF

j_call: TRBJ1-1
v_call: TRBV28
cdr3_aa: ASSFWQTEAF

j_call: TRBJ2-2
v_call: TRBV7-3
cdr3_aa: ASSEQGWVGELF

j_call: TRBJ2-7
v_call: TRBV7-3
cdr3_aa: ASSPGTSGGEEQY

j_call: TRBJ2-5
v_call: TRBV6-5
cdr3_aa: ASSLGPRGETQY

j_call: TRBJ1-5
v_call: TRBV30
cdr3_aa: AWSPGGEYQPQH

j_call: TRBJ2-1
v_call: TRBV25-1
cdr3_aa: ASSATGSYNEQF

j_call: TRBJ1-1
v_call: TRBV15
cdr3_aa: ATSSLVTEAF

j_call: TRBJ2-3
v_call: TRBV14
cdr3_aa: ASSHGQSGDTQY

j_call: TRBJ1-1
v_call: TRBV7-2
cdr3_aa: ASSFPWTGGNTEAF

j_call: TRBJ1-2
v_call: TRBV6-4
cdr3_aa: ASSFTGTGSGGYT